Below are 10 T cell receptor beta chains sequenced from a single sample in a study of type 1 regulatory T cells. TCRdb passed the reads through MiXCR, listing each CDR3 protein once. Here the sample spans 60,000 to 75,000 distinct CDR3 sequences, about a fifth being singletons. Overall study findings and caveats: Tr1 cells had a more restricted TCR repertoire than non-Tr1 cells.

The antigens of these receptors remain unknown. Sequencing was performed on cultured type 1 regulatory T (Tr1) cells, either the whole culture or a sorted fraction (not recorded which). All receptors derive from a human donor in good health.

The chain links TRBV20-1 to TRBJ2-3; D unclear. The CDR3 extends over 11 amino acids. In germline, CDR1 is DFQATT, CDR2 SNEGSKA (reference sequence). The V gene lost 4 bases and the J gene lost 9 bases, with 11 bases spanning the gap. The chain's CDR3 is CSAILSKTQYF. CDR3 coding DNA: TGCAGTGCTATCCTCTCCAAGACGCAGTATTTT.

This clonotype has just a few counts. This chain uses TRBV29-1 with TRBJ1-1; 8 nucleotides align to TRBD1. The CDR3 is 12 residues long. CDR1 and CDR2 from the germline V gene are SQVTM and ANQGSEA. With 5 bases clipped from V and 4 bases from J, the junction kept 3 bases outside the gene matches. The CDR3 reads CSVHQGATEAFF. The CDR3 coding sequence is TGCAGCGTTCATCAGGGGGCCACTGAAGCTTTCTTT.

This clonotype was observed many times. The gene calls are TRBV30 and TRBJ2-1; 9 positions agree with TRBD1. The J segment lost 0 bases and the V segment lost 5 bases, leaving 2 bases of the junction unmatched. Germline CDR1 is GTSNPN and CDR2 is SVGIG (reference sequence). The CDR3 runs 14 residues. This CDR3 is CAWGQGSSYNEQFF. The CDR3 coding sequence is TGTGCCTGGGGACAGGGGAGCTCCTACAATGAGCAGTTCTTC.

The chain couples TRBV5-5 to TRBJ1-5, with TRBD1 as a possible D gene (5 bases). Trimming removed 3 bases at V and 6 bases at J, with 22 bases between. The V gene's germline CDR1 is SGHKS and CDR2 YYEKEE (reference sequence). CDR3 length: 17 amino acids. The CDR3 region is CASSWGGDRSRAQPQHF. The DNA for the CDR3 is TGTGCCAGCAGCTGGGGGGGGGACCGATCCCGGGCTCAGCCCCAGCATTTT.

This clonotype was detected ten times or more. This sequence joins TRBV5-1 and TRBJ2-1; 10 bases align to TRBD2. Germline V gene lookup returns CDR1 SGHRS and CDR2 YFSETQ. The CDR3 runs 17 residues. J gave up 0 bases and V 4 bases, and 7 bases lay outside the gene matches. CDR3 DNA: TGCGCCAGCAGCACTCCGACTAGCGGGTACTCCTACAATGAGCAGTTCTTC. Translating it yields CASSTPTSGYSYNEQFF.

This clonotype was observed a few times. The J gene is TRBJ2-1, the V gene TRBV20-1, with 14 bases identical to TRBD2. This CDR3 has 15 amino acids. J was trimmed by 7 bases and V by 7 bases; bases with no gene match: 9. Germline values: CDR1 DFQATT, CDR2 SNEGSKA (reference sequence). The DNA of the CDR3 is TGCAGTGGGGGACTAGCGGGAGACCCCTGGAATGAGCAGTTCTTC. Translated, it gives CSGGLAGDPWNEQFF.

The sample holds a few counts of this clonotype. The J gene is TRBJ1-4, the V gene TRBV5-1, with 8 bases identical to TRBD1. This CDR3 contains 14 residues. Germline V lookup: CDR1 SGHRS, CDR2 YFSETQ. V lost 5 bases and J lost 7; bases outside the gene matches: 7. CDR3 nucleotide sequence: TGCGCCAGCAGAACCCAGGGGGCAGGTGAAAAACTGTTTTTT. This encodes CASRTQGAGEKLFF.

This clonotype was counted only a few times. The rearrangement links TRBV27 to TRBJ2-7, with 9 bases lining up with TRBD2. The CDR3 runs 14 residues. Germline CDR1 reads MNHEY; CDR2 reads SMNVEV (reference sequence). Losses at the gene ends were 3 bases for V and 6 bases for J; bases not matched to a gene: 6. This chain's CDR3 is CASSFGGRAAEQYF. The DNA of the CDR3 is TGTGCCAGCAGTTTCGGCGGGAGGGCCGCCGAGCAGTACTTC.

This clonotype occurred many times. The V call is TRBV7-9, the J call TRBJ1-1; D unclear. This CDR3 is 12 amino acids long. Germline V gives CDR1 SEHNR, CDR2 FQNEAQ (reference sequence). The V end lost 5 bases, the J end lost 4 bases, and 8 bases lay between the germline ends. CDR3 sequence reads: CASSRESTEAFF. The CDR3, as DNA: TGTGCCAGCAGCCGAGAGAGCACTGAAGCTTTCTTT.

This clonotype turned up a few times. The chain recombines TRBV6-5 with TRBJ2-5; D gene ambiguous. CDR3 length: 13 amino acids. Germline CDR1 and CDR2: MNHEY and SVGAGI. Trimming cost V 4 bases and J 2 bases, with 8 bases left between them. DNA of the CDR3: TGTGCCAGCAGTTTGAATTGGCAAGAGACCCAGTACTTC. It specifies CASSLNWQETQYF.